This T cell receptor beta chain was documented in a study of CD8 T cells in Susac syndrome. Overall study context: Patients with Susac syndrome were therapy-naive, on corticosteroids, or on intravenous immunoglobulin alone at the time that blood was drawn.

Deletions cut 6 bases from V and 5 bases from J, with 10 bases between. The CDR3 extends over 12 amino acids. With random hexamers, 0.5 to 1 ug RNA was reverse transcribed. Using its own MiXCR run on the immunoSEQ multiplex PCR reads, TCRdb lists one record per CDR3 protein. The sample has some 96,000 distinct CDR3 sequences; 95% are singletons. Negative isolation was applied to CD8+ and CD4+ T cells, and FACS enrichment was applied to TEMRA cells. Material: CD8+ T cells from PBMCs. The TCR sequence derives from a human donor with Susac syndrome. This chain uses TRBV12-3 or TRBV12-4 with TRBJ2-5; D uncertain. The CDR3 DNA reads TGTGCCAGCAGCATGAAATCTGAGACCCAGTACTTC. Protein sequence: CASSMKSETQYF.